These T cell receptor beta chains were read from a single sample in a study of OX40 agonist ivuxolimab in advanced cancers. TCRdb keeps only in-frame clones here, not all; method: immunoSEQ multiplex PCR. The table lists 76,000 or so clones, approximately 93% of them singletons. Source: CD4+ or CD8+ T cells sorted from blood, taken in a trial of the OX40 agonist ivuxolimab. The receptors come from an adult with an advanced solid tumor such as melanoma, head and neck, liver or kidney cancer. Each CDR3 is given with its conserved first and last residue.

TRBJ2-1,TRBV9,CASSVRLADYNEQFF
TRBJ2-1,TRBV5-1,CASSTGMGLAGERGEQFF
TRBJ2-1,TRBV5-6,CASSLGYSSYNEQFF
TRBJ2-1,TRBV19,CASSIVRGNEQFF
TRBJ1-2,TRBV5-4,CASSSRSLDYGYTF
TRBJ1-1,TRBV28,CASTWQMNTEAFF
TRBJ1-1,TRBV29-1,CSVEGRDTEAFF
TRBJ2-1,TRBV2,CASKNGNEQFF
TRBJ2-1,TRBV20-1,CSAYRGNEQFF
TRBJ2-3,TRBV9,CASSVPKNGGTDTQYF
TRBJ1-1,TRBV6-1,CASSEYRQMNTEAFF
TRBJ1-1,TRBV4-1,CASSQDRGGVNTEAFF
TRBJ1-5,TRBV15,CATSRVRASHNQPQHF
TRBJ2-2,TRBV30,CAWSVQGQGDPGELFF
TRBJ2-3,TRBV9,CASSRTSGGAGPADTQYF
TRBJ2-7,TRBV5-1,CASSLDWGGSYEQYF
TRBJ1-2,TRBV5-1,CASSLAGMDGYTF
TRBJ1-5,TRBV27,CASSARDYGNQPQHF
TRBJ1-1,TRBV7-7,CASSYALDTEAFF
TRBJ1-1,TRBV6-6,CASTLDREAFF
TRBJ1-4,TRBV27,CASSLLPSNEKLFF
TRBJ2-2,TRBV6-6,CASGGRLAGELFF
TRBJ2-5,TRBV5-5,CASSFWGDQETQYF
TRBJ2-1,TRBV19,CASSIGASGSNEQFF
TRBJ1-1,TRBV10-2,CASSEYTEAFF
TRBJ1-4,TRBV2,CASSGDPGGFQTNEKLFF
TRBJ1-5,TRBV2,CASRERAGGDNQPQHF
TRBJ2-7,TRBV6-5,CASSYSSPSTSYEQYF
TRBJ1-2,TRBV4-3,CASSQDLGILNGYTF
TRBJ1-5,TRBV19,CASSIGGQPQHF
TRBJ1-1,TRBV6-1,CASSERVEGGRNTEAFF
TRBJ1-4,TRBV30,CAWSPGEDEKLFF
TRBJ1-2,TRBV27,CASSLRDGTGILGYTF
TRBJ1-2,TRBV27,CASSLSVTNGRASGYTF
TRBJ2-1,TRBV19,CASSIVAGGPNEQFF
TRBJ1-2,TRBV6-4,CASSDSGRSAGYTF
TRBJ2-2,TRBV5-1,CASSPSVRLAGTGGELFF
TRBJ1-1,TRBV5-6,CASSPHATGRDTEAFF
TRBJ1-4,TRBV30,CAWSVGGVKGKLFF
TRBJ1-5,TRBV5-4,CASVVPKVDQPQHF
TRBJ2-7,TRBV30,CAWSWSGSSYEQYF
TRBJ2-2,TRBV5-1,CASSWGTGDPGELFF
TRBJ1-2,TRBV19,CASSIGLRTYGYTF
TRBJ2-5,TRBV9,CASSVYGLAGPETQYF
TRBJ1-4,TRBV29-1,CSVGWGNEKLFF
TRBJ2-7,TRBV7-6,CASSLALAGAIEQYF
TRBJ1-2,TRBV27,CASSLSGWGAALVTF
TRBJ2-5,TRBV9,CASSVSGETAETQYF
TRBJ2-2,TRBV28,CASSLTGAGELFF
TRBJ1-5,TRBV2,CASSEVSDIRANQPQHF
TRBJ2-7,TRBV12-5,CASRSGGSYEQYF
TRBJ2-7,TRBV20-1,CSARAGYEQYF
TRBJ1-2,TRBV10-3,CAISEGDGGDRGYGYTF